This TCR beta chain was recovered during a study of response to subunit inactivated influenza vaccine. The V end was cut by 0 bases, the J end by 2 bases, with 13 bases between. The CDR3 totals 16 residues. Germline lookup yields CDR1 SGHRS and CDR2 YFSETQ. TCRdb fed the RT-PCR reads into MiXCR, producing one record per CDR3 protein. The sample lists about 780,000 distinct CDR3 sequences; less than 20% were seen once. The TCR comes from a middle-aged man who received an inactivated influenza vaccine. The chain has TRBV5-1 and TRBJ2-3; D remains ambiguous. Sequencing used PBMCs from blood, obtained about 5 days after vaccination. For the CDR3, the DNA is TGCGCCAGCAGCTTGGGCCAACCTTTGGCCACAGATACGCAGTATTTT. This encodes CASSLGQPLATDTQYF.